The rows below give T cell receptor beta chains drawn from one sample of a study of TIL therapy for anti-PD-1-resistant metastatic lung cancer. Repertoires were generated with immunoSEQ multiplex PCR, while TCRdb's copy carries only in-frame clones and drops some. This table has tens of thousands of clones, 78% appearing once. This specimen consisted of blood, obtained at baseline. The receptor source for this set is a person between 30 and 79 years old with non-small cell lung cancer. Both conserved end residues are part of each CDR3. A D gene is named only where the DNA matches it firmly.

V: TRBV6-6; D: TRBD1; J: TRBJ2-2; length: 15; CDR3: CASSPRDRATGELFF
V: TRBV5-1; D: .; J: TRBJ2-7; length: 14; CDR3: CASSYGDTPYEQYF
V: TRBV28; D: .; J: .; length: 14; CDR3: CASIGTAEVDEQYF
V: TRBV6-7; D: TRBD1; J: TRBJ2-7; length: 17; CDR3: CASSYSNRGPPRYEQYF
V: TRBV2; D: TRBD1; J: TRBJ1-2; length: 17; CDR3: CASRGRGGGAIGFGYTF
V: TRBV7-9; D: .; J: TRBJ2-3; length: 14; CDR3: CASSLEGLTDTQYF
V: TRBV5-1; D: .; J: TRBJ1-4; length: 16; CDR3: CASRQVQGFLGEKLFF
V: TRBV6-5; D: TRBD2; J: TRBJ2-3; length: 15; CDR3: CASRGTSVRTDTQYF
V: TRBV21-1; D: .; J: TRBJ2-7; length: 13; CDR3: CASFLSGEYEQYF
V: TRBV9; D: .; J: TRBJ2-1; length: 17; CDR3: CASSPRWGSSAYNEQFF
V: TRBV5-6; D: .; J: TRBJ2-7; length: 15; CDR3: CASSLRTTRSHEQYF
V: TRBV10-3; D: .; J: TRBJ1-5; length: 13; CDR3: CAMGRVGDQPQHF
V: TRBV9; D: .; J: TRBJ2-3; length: 14; CDR3: CASSVGTDTDTQYF
V: TRBV6-1; D: TRBD1; J: TRBJ1-3; length: 15; CDR3: CASSEETGYGNTIYF
V: TRBV7-9; D: .; J: TRBJ2-5; length: 13; CDR3: CASSLSAKKTQYF
V: TRBV5-1; D: TRBD1; J: TRBJ1-1; length: 16; CDR3: CASSLGTGSLNTEAFF
V: TRBV2; D: TRBD2; J: TRBJ2-5; length: 16; CDR3: CASSRGGEGGRETQYF
V: TRBV11-2; D: .; J: TRBJ1-5; length: 13; CDR3: CASSLDSPQPQHF
V: TRBV4-1; D: .; J: TRBJ1-2; length: 15; CDR3: CASSQDTVQDYGYTF
V: TRBV13; D: TRBD2; J: TRBJ2-7; length: 13; CDR3: CASSVNLAVEQYF
V: TRBV6-6; D: .; J: TRBJ2-5; length: 11; CDR3: CASSYLETQYF
V: TRBV4-1; D: .; J: TRBJ2-5; length: 15; CDR3: CASSQDGLASETQYF
V: TRBV7-8; D: TRBD2; J: TRBJ2-1; length: 16; CDR3: CASSLAMGGGYNEQFF
V: TRBV19; D: TRBD1; J: TRBJ1-2; length: 15; CDR3: CASSNPTGGRYGYTF
V: TRBV6-6; D: .; J: TRBJ2-7; length: 16; CDR3: CASSNPSVGVSYEQYF
V: TRBV27; D: .; J: TRBJ1-6; length: 13; CDR3: CASSLGYNSPLHF
V: TRBV5-1; D: .; J: TRBJ1-1; length: 11; CDR3: CASMGDTEAFF
V: TRBV2; D: .; J: TRBJ1-2; length: 13; CDR3: CASSRDFSYGYTF
V: TRBV27; D: .; J: TRBJ1-2; length: 15; CDR3: CASTHHGGSNYGYTF
V: TRBV27; D: .; J: TRBJ2-7; length: 15; CDR3: CASSLFPTGNYEQYF
V: TRBV7-9; D: TRBD2; J: TRBJ2-7; length: 16; CDR3: CASSSPGAGGTYEQYF
V: TRBV7-2; D: .; J: TRBJ2-1; length: 14; CDR3: CASSPGRGGNEQFF
V: TRBV6-5; D: .; J: TRBJ2-5; length: 11; CDR3: CASSYLETQYF
V: TRBV19; D: TRBD2; J: TRBJ2-1; length: 15; CDR3: CASSIASGEYNEQFF
V: TRBV5-1; D: .; J: TRBJ2-2; length: 13; CDR3: CASSPRFTGELFF
V: TRBV9; D: .; J: TRBJ2-2; length: 12; CDR3: CASSVSGGELFF
V: TRBV21-1; D: .; J: TRBJ1-3; length: 20; CDR3: CASSLRKLILGQPSGNTIYF
V: TRBV2; D: .; J: TRBJ2-7; length: 14; CDR3: CASSPARGPSEQYF
V: TRBV29-1; D: .; J: TRBJ1-2; length: 12; CDR3: CSVDAGRDGYTF
V: TRBV5-1; D: .; J: TRBJ2-2; length: 18; CDR3: CASSPRDFGRANTGELFF
V: TRBV27; D: .; J: TRBJ1-2; length: 13; CDR3: CASSPAVPRGYTF
V: TRBV6-5; D: TRBD1; J: TRBJ1-4; length: 14; CDR3: CASSQTGQNEKLFF
V: TRBV5-1; D: TRBD1; J: TRBJ1-2; length: 17; CDR3: CASSLALKDRGVHGYTF
V: TRBV28; D: TRBD1; J: TRBJ2-5; length: 14; CDR3: CASSPAGQGATLYF
V: TRBV9; D: TRBD2; J: TRBJ2-2; length: 16; CDR3: CASSVITSGGNGELFF
V: TRBV19; D: .; J: TRBJ1-5; length: 14; CDR3: CASSFGRGGQPQHF
V: TRBV9; D: TRBD1; J: TRBJ2-7; length: 14; CDR3: CASSVVAGGGEQYF
V: TRBV10-1; D: TRBD2; J: TRBJ2-3; length: 16; CDR3: CASSEVAGGSTDTQYF
V: TRBV27; D: .; J: TRBJ2-7; length: 15; CDR3: CASSQYRVGDYEQYF
V: TRBV9; D: .; J: TRBJ2-3; length: 13; CDR3: CASGGSRGDTQYF